The clone carrying this TCR beta chain was seen a few times. This sample is drawn from a study of beta chain features in type 1 diabetes. Germline-derived CDR1 and CDR2 are SGHTA and FQGNSA. V lost 3 bases and J 5 bases, leaving 11 bases between the germline ends. The CDR3 runs to 15 residues. cDNA synthesis used the whole RNA isolate, giving expressed TCRB sequences. Using immunoSEQ multiplex PCR, the repertoire was profiled, and TCRdb retains in-frame clones only, with some absent. The sample carries about 350,000 clones, 15% to 20% recorded once. Every participating donor gave one draw, a heparinised blood sample averaging about 100 mL.

The sequencing sample was made of naive CD4+ T cells from blood. This clonotype was sampled from a woman in her late teens or twenties in good health. The chain employs TRBV7-2 and TRBJ2-6; D gene unclear. The CDR3 nucleotides read TGTGCCAGCAGCTTTGGTGGTAGTAGGGCCAACGTCCTGACTTTC. Amino acid sequence: CASSFGGSRANVLTF. Full variable domain (missing parts from reference TRBV7-2 and TRBJ2-6): GAGVSQSPSNKVTEKGKDVELRCDPISGHTALYWYRQSLGQGLEFLIYFQGNSAPDKSGLPSDRFSAERTGGSVSTLTIQRTQQEDSAVYLCASSFGGSRANVLTFGAGSRLTVL.